This TCR beta chain is from a study of cytomegalovirus exposure and HLA in healthy donors. Overall study results and limits: Sequencing depth roughly uniform across donors was assumed in presence/absence analyses. In a later analysis, TCR beta V- and J-gene trimming was associated with a missense DCLRE1C variant. For most TCR beta V segments, an earlier analysis put the productive rate at about 90% or about 30% of the time.

This CDR3 is built from 15 residues. V was cut by 3 bases and J by 0 bases, with 6 bases left in between. Germline V lookup: CDR1 KGHSH, CDR2 LQKENI. Amplification used 60 Vbeta primers and 13 Jbeta primers. The table came from immunoSEQ multiplex PCR; TCRdb's copy has only in-frame clones and leaves some out. This table holds 160,000 or so clones, 60% to 85% found once. Notes on this clone: The target antigen is unknown. Distinct nucleotide sequences in the sample also encode this CDR3.

The V call is TRBV18, the J call TRBJ2-6; D possibly corresponds to TRBD2 (5 bases). The sequencing input was PBMCs. The sequence derives from a man aged 35 to 55 in good health and CMV-seronegative. The CDR3 is CASSPGSSGANVLTF. CDR3 nucleotides: TGTGCCAGCTCACCGGGGAGCTCTGGGGCCAACGTCCTGACTTTC.